The 16 T cell receptor beta chains listed next were all sequenced from one sample in a study of OX40 agonist ivuxolimab in advanced cancers. Using immunoSEQ multiplex PCR, the repertoire was profiled, and TCRdb retains in-frame clones only, with some absent. This table has around 150,000 clones, under 95% appearing once. Sequenced here: CD4+ or CD8+ T cells sorted from blood, sampled in a trial of the OX40 agonist ivuxolimab. The receptor source for this set is an adult with an advanced solid tumor such as melanoma, head and neck, liver or kidney cancer.

This clone was seen a single time. Its ends do not fully match the called genes, so a read error is possible. The chain combines TRBV7-7 with TRBJ2-1; 14 bases are shared with TRBD2. Germline V gene lookup returns CDR1 SSHAT and CDR2 FNYEAQ (reference sequence). CDR3 size: 17 residues. The CDR3 DNA reads TGTGCTAGCAGCCCGACGCCGGGACTAGCGGGAGACAATGAGCAGTTCTTC. Residues: CASSPTPGLAGDNEQFF.

The chain combines TRBV11-3 with TRBJ1-3, with D possibly being TRBD1 (5 bases). Trimming removed 3 bases from V and 0 bases from J, with 18 bases in between. The CDR3 spans 18 residues. Germline values: CDR1 SGHNT, CDR2 YENEEA. CDR3 protein: CASSFGGRGFRSGNTIYF. CDR3 in DNA: TGTGCCAGCAGCTTCGGGGGACGGGGGTTCCGCTCTGGAAACACCATATATTTT.

The rearrangement joins TRBV5-1 to TRBJ2-7; a weak D match, TRBD1 (5 bases). This CDR3 region has 15 residues. V was pared by 0 bases and J by 5 bases, with 15 bases between. Germline V gene sequence: CDR1 SGHRS, CDR2 YFSETQ. The CDR3 sequence is CASSLARTRRDEQYF. CDR3 bases: TGCGCCAGCAGCTTGGCCAGGACAAGGAGAGACGAGCAGTACTTC.

V and J are TRBV10-3 and TRBJ1-3, with a possible D match to TRBD1 (5 bases). The CDR3 consists of 14 residues. V lost 8 bases, J lost 3 bases, and 14 bases lay in between. The germline V gene has CDR1 ENHRY and CDR2 SYGVKD. CDR3 sequence: CAIHTEGNGNTIYF. CDR3 nucleotides: TGTGCCATCCACACTGAGGGGAATGGAAACACCATATATTTT.

V and J are TRBV6-6 and TRBJ2-5; 13 nucleotides agree with TRBD2. Germline V gene sequence: CDR1 MNHNY, CDR2 SVGAGI (reference sequence). J gave up 2 bases and V 6 bases, and 6 bases lay outside the gene matches. The CDR3 contains 16 residues. The CDR3, as DNA: TGTGCCAGCAGGTTGACTAGCGGGGGGCATCAAGAGACCCAGTACTTC. Its protein is CASRLTSGGHQETQYF.

This chain connects TRBV20-1 to TRBJ1-1; 11 positions match TRBD1. Per the germline V gene, CDR1 is DFQATT and CDR2 is SNEGSKA (reference sequence). The CDR3 extends over 11 amino acids. The DNA of the CDR3 is TGCAGGGGGACAGGGGGGACTGAAGCTTTCTTT. Translated, it gives CRGTGGTEAFF.

V and J are TRBV9 and TRBJ2-6; D is perhaps TRBD1 or TRBD2 (5 bases each). This CDR3 spans 15 amino acids. Germline V gene sequence: CDR1 SGDLS, CDR2 YYNGEE. Between the trimmed V and J ends, which lost 4 bases and 2 bases, there was a span of 10 bases. CDR3 amino acids: CASSLEGTGANVLTF. The CDR3 coding sequence is TGTGCCAGCAGCCTAGAGGGGACTGGGGCCAACGTCCTGACTTTC.

This clone has a handful of counts. The chain joins TRBV19 to TRBJ1-2; possible D gene TRBD1, 5 bases. The germline gives CDR1 LNHDA, CDR2 SQIVND (reference sequence). V lost 3 bases, J lost 4 bases, and 9 bases lay in between. The CDR3 totals 13 residues. As DNA, the CDR3 is TGTGCCAGTAGTATGGCGACAGTCTATGGCTACACCTTC. It yields the protein CASSMATVYGYTF.

V is TRBV7-9 and J is TRBJ1-1; 10 positions agree with TRBD1. The germline V gene encodes CDR1 SEHNR and CDR2 FQNEAQ (reference sequence). The CDR3 has 16 residues. V was pared by 5 bases and J by 3 bases, with 9 bases of the junction left unmatched. The CDR3 reads CASSQGTGEAHTEAFF. CDR3 sequence (DNA): TGTGCCAGCAGCCAAGGGACAGGGGAGGCCCACACTGAAGCTTTCTTT.

This clone has a single count. The chain combines TRBV6-5 with TRBJ1-2; 8 nucleotides agree with TRBD1. There are 14 residues in the CDR3. Trimming cost V 11 bases and J 0 bases; bases outside gene matches: 8. Germline CDR1 reads MNHEY; CDR2 reads SVGAGI. The CDR3 sequence: CASTDRDSNYGYTF. DNA of the CDR3: TGTGCCTCGACGGACAGGGATTCTAACTATGGCTACACCTTC.

The chain uses TRBV4-1 and TRBJ2-7, with 10 bases matching TRBD1. The CDR3 totals 18 residues. Germline values: CDR1 MGHRA, CDR2 YSYEKL. The V segment lost 0 bases and the J segment 5 bases; nucleotides outside the gene matches: 13. CDR3 region: CASSQDGRGTGARDEQYF. DNA for the CDR3: TGCGCCAGCAGCCAAGATGGGAGGGGGACAGGGGCCAGGGACGAGCAGTACTTC.

The gene calls are TRBV5-6 and TRBJ1-5, with D tentatively TRBD1 (6 bases). V was trimmed by 1 base and J by 5 bases, leaving 13 bases between them. Germline values: CDR1 SGHDT, CDR2 YYEEEE. CDR3 length equals 15 residues. The CDR3 reads CASSLYRAKDQPQHF. CDR3 sequence (DNA): TGTGCCAGCAGCTTGTACAGGGCCAAGGATCAGCCCCAGCATTTT.

The chain couples TRBV5-1 to TRBJ2-7, with D perhaps matching TRBD2 (5 bases). Trimming left V 0 bases short and J 7 bases short, with 11 bases between. The CDR3 has 13 amino acids. Germline values: CDR1 SGHRS, CDR2 YFSETQ. CDR3 sequence (DNA): TGCGCCAGCAGCTTGGGGCCGCCGGGGGAGCAGTACTTC. The encoded protein is CASSLGPPGEQYF.

The chain links TRBV25-1 to TRBJ1-5; 9 bases are shared with TRBD1. The CDR3 is 14 amino acids. From germline, CDR1 is MGHDK and CDR2 SYGVNS. After removal of 5 bases from V and 4 bases from J, the junction contained 3 bases not matched to a gene. The CDR3 nucleotides are TGTGCCAGCAGTAACAGGGGGCGGAATCAGCCCCAGCATTTT. It codes for CASSNRGRNQPQHF.

The CDR3 sequence: CASSLSFTERARYTF. The CDR3 DNA sequence: TGTGCCAGCAGCTTAAGTTTTACGGAAAGGGCACGGTACACCTTC. V gene TRBV11-2 combines with J gene TRBJ1-2, with unresolved D. Germline V CDR1 and CDR2: SGHAT, FQNNGV. This CDR3 region has 15 residues. V was shortened by 2 bases and J by 11 bases, with 21 bases between the two germline ends. The whole variable domain, remainder taken from reference TRBV11-2 and TRBJ1-2, is EAGVAQSPRYKIIEKRQSVAFWCNPISGHATLYWYQQILGQGPKLLIQFQNNGVVDDSQLPKDRFSAERLKGVDSTLKIQPAKLEDSAVYLCASSLSFTERARYTFGSGTRLTVV.

This chain links TRBV19 with TRBJ1-5; D call uncertain. Germline values: CDR1 LNHDA, CDR2 SQIVND (reference sequence). The length of the CDR3 is 12 residues. V was shortened by 3 bases and J by 7 bases, with 7 bases between the two germline ends. DNA of the CDR3: TGTGCCAGTAGTATGATATTACAGCCCCAGCATTTT. This encodes CASSMILQPQHF.